This T cell receptor (beta chain) was sequenced during a study of cytomegalovirus exposure and HLA in healthy donors. Study-level findings and limits: Later genetic work tied a missense DCLRE1C variant to beta-chain V and J trimming. Most of the CMV-associated TCR beta chains (in a later analysis) appeared to be HLA-restricted. Among the CMV-associated chains, a few were confirmed in vitro as specific for CMV antigens.

Samples came from healthy bone marrow donors. The PCR had 60 Vbeta and 13 Jbeta primers. Assay used: immunoSEQ multiplex PCR; TCRdb lists only in-frame clones, some missing. The data show about 140,000 clones, about 80% seen once. As to this clone: Its antigen is not identified.

With 0 bases removed from V and 5 bases from J, the gap between germline ends came to 10 bases. From germline, CDR1 is MNHNY and CDR2 SVGAGI (reference sequence). CDR3 length: 14 residues. This TCR came from a man between 18 and 29 years old in good health and CMV-seronegative. The chain uses TRBV6-6 and TRBJ1-2; no definite D call. Sequencing was carried out using PBMCs. CDR3 DNA sequence: TGTGCCAGCAGTTACTCGCCAGAAACGTATGGCTACACCTTC. Residues: CASSYSPETYGYTF.